This T cell receptor (beta chain) was profiled in a study of shared clonotypes between healthy human individuals. V lost 5 bases, J lost 4 bases, and 11 bases lay in between. The CDR3 is 14 amino acids. Looked up from germline, CDR1 is SGHDN and CDR2 is FVKESK. The protocol was immunoSEQ multiplex PCR, while the TCRdb copy is restricted to in-frame clones and leaves out a portion. The table includes about half a million clones, around three quarters detected once. This TCR was recovered from a woman aged 40 to 49 in good health. Some clones in this sample may be carry-over from other donors' samples. What was sequenced was PBMCs. This rearrangement joins TRBV14 to TRBJ2-2, with no clear D. The CDR3 bases are TGTGCCAGCAGCAGCCGACTTGCCACCGGGGAGCTGTTTTTT. Encoded protein: CASSSRLATGELFF.